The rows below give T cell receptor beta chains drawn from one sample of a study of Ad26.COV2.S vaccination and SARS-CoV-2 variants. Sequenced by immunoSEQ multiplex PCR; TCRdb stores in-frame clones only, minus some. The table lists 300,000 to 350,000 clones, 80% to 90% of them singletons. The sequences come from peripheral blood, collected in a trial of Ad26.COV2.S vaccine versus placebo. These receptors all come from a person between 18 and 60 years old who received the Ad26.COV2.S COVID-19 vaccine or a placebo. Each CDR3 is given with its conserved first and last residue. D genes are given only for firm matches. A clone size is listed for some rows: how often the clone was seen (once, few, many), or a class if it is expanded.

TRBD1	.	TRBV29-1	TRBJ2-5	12	CSVVEGAETQYF	TGCAGCGTTGTTGAGGGGGCTGAGACCCAGTACTTC
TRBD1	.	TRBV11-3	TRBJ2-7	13	CASAIGQGYEQYF	TGTGCCAGCGCTATCGGACAGGGCTACGAGCAGTACTTC
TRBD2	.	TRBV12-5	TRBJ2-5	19	CASGLVSPGTSGSGETQYF	TGTGCTAGTGGTTTGGTATCCCCCGGGACTAGCGGGAGCGGAGAGACCCAGTACTTC
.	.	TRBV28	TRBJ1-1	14	CASSPRGTNTEAFF	TGTGCCAGCAGCCCTAGAGGGACGAACACTGAAGCTTTCTTT
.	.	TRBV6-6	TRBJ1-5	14	CASTTGRNNQPQHF	TGTGCCAGCACTACGGGGAGGAACAATCAGCCCCAGCATTTT
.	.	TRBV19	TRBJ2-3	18	CASSIGGRRGLSTDTQYF	TGTGCCAGTAGTATAGGAGGAAGGAGGGGCCTAAGCACAGATACGCAGTATTTT
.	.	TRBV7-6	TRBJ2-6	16	CASSSRRGAGANVLTF	TGTGCCAGCAGCTCCCGACGGGGCGCTGGGGCCAACGTCCTGACTTTC
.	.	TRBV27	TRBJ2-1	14	CASRDSSSYNEQFF	TGTGCCAGCAGGGATTCGAGCTCCTACAATGAGCAGTTCTTC
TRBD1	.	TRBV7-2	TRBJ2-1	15	CASSRLITGVNEQFF	TGTGCCAGCAGCCGCCTGATAACAGGGGTAAATGAGCAGTTCTTC
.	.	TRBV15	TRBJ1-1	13	CATSRDFGSEAFF	TGTGCCACCAGCAGAGATTTCGGCTCTGAAGCTTTCTTT
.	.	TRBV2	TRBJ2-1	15	CASSEATQRGNEQFF	TGTGCCAGCAGTGAAGCGACCCAAAGGGGCAATGAGCAGTTCTTC
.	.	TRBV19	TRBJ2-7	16	CASSPSPTGTEGEQYF	TGTGCCAGTAGTCCCTCCCCGACAGGGACTGAGGGCGAGCAGTACTTC
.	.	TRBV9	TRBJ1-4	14	CASSVDNDNEKLFF	TGTGCCAGCAGCGTAGATAACGACAATGAAAAACTGTTTTTT
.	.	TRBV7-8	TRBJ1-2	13	CASSSTANYGYTF	TGTGCCAGCAGTTCGACAGCTAACTATGGCTACACCTTC
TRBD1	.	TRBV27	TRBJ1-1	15	CASSLTTGGFTEAFF	TGTGCCAGCAGCCTAACGACAGGGGGCTTTACTGAAGCTTTCTTT
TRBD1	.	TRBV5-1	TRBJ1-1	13	CASRAMAQGEAFF	TGCGCCAGCAGGGCTATGGCACAGGGGGAAGCTTTCTTT
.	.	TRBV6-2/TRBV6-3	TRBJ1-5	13	CASSYNTNQPQHF	TGTGCCAGCAGTTACAACACGAATCAGCCCCAGCATTTT
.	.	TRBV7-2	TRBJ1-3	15	CASSLGAPSGNTIYF	TGTGCCAGCAGCTTAGGAGCACCCTCTGGAAACACCATATATTTT
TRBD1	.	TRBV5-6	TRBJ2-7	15	CASSLLQGLAYEQYF	TGTGCCAGCAGCTTATTACAGGGGTTGGCCTACGAGCAGTACTTC
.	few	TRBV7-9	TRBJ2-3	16	CASSPDYGGRLDTQYF	TGTGCCAGCAGCCCGGACTATGGGGGAAGATTGGATACGCAGTATTTT
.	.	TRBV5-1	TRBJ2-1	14	CASAERVTGNEQFF	TGCGCCAGCGCCGAGCGAGTAACCGGCAATGAGCAGTTCTTC
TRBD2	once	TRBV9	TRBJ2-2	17	CASSDPTSGGNTGELFF	TGTGCCAGCAGCGACCCGACTAGCGGGGGGAACACCGGGGAGCTGTTTTTT
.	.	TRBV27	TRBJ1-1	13	CASSLTRDTEAFF	TGTGCCAGCAGTTTAACCAGGGACACTGAAGCTTTCTTT
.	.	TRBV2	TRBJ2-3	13	CASTSGATDTQYF	TGTGCCAGCACTTCGGGGGCTACAGATACGCAGTATTTT
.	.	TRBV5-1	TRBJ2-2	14	CASSVDGNTGELFF	TGCGCCAGCAGCGTGGACGGGAACACCGGGGAGCTGTTTTTT
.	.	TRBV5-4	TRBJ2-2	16	CASSSDPKMGTGELFF	TGTGCCAGCAGTTCTGACCCCAAAATGGGGACCGGGGAGCTGTTTTTT
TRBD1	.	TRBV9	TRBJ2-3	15	CASSGAPTGADTQYF	TGTGCCAGCAGCGGGGCCCCGACAGGGGCAGATACGCAGTATTTT
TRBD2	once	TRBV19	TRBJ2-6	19	CASSSPGLAGPSGANVLTF	TGTGCCAGTAGTTCACCGGGACTAGCGGGACCCTCTGGGGCCAACGTCCTGACTTTC
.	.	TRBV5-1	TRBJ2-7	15	CASSLTSGVRNEQYF	TGCGCCAGCAGCTTAACCTCAGGGGTACGGAACGAGCAGTACTTC
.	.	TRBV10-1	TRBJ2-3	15	CASSLDRVGTDTQYF	TGCGCCAGCAGCCTGGACCGGGTGGGCACAGATACGCAGTATTTT
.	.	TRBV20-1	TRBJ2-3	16	CSASRAGASGTDTQYF	TGCAGTGCTAGTCGAGCAGGGGCAAGCGGCACAGATACGCAGTATTTT
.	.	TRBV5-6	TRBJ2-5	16	CASSLSPTLIQETQYF	TGTGCCAGCAGCTTGTCCCCTACCCTGATTCAAGAGACCCAGTACTTC
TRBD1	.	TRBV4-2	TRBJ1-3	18	CASSAGQGTFFSGNTIYF	TGTGCCAGCAGCGCGGGACAGGGGACTTTCTTCTCTGGAAACACCATATATTTT
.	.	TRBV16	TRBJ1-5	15	CASSISRGGDQPQHF	TGTGCCAGCAGCATTTCCAGGGGAGGGGATCAGCCCCAGCATTTT
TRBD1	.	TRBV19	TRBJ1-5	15	CASSISGQGGQPQHF	TGTGCCAGTAGTATAAGTGGACAGGGGGGTCAGCCCCAGCATTTT
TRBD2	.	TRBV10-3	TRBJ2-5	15	CAISEPGTSRETQYF	TGTGCCATCAGTGAGCCCGGGACTAGCAGGGAGACCCAGTACTTC
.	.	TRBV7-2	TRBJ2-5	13	CASSWGDQETQYF	TGTGCCAGCAGCTGGGGGGACCAAGAGACCCAGTACTTC